The TCR beta chain described here comes from a study of CXCR3-negative and CXCR3-positive naive CD8 T cells. In preparing the TRB cDNA libraries, 5' RACE with UMI labels was used. TCRdb reanalyzed the 5' RACE reads, giving one entry per CDR3 protein sequence and no DNA. The listing contains under 50,000 distinct CDR3 sequences. The CDR3 spans 13 residues. Germline V CDR1 and CDR2: SGHVS, FQNEAQ. The chain carries TRBV7-8 and TRBJ2-7; TCRdb calls TRBD1, which cannot be checked without DNA. The TCR sequence derives from a human donor in good health. Some clones in this sample may be carry-over from other donors' samples. The specimen was naive CXCR3- CD8+ T cells from blood. The sample's subset: CD45RO-CCR7+CD27+CD95- naive CD8+ T cells lacking CXCR3 (TNR3-). The CDR3 sequence: CASSYGGLYEQYF.